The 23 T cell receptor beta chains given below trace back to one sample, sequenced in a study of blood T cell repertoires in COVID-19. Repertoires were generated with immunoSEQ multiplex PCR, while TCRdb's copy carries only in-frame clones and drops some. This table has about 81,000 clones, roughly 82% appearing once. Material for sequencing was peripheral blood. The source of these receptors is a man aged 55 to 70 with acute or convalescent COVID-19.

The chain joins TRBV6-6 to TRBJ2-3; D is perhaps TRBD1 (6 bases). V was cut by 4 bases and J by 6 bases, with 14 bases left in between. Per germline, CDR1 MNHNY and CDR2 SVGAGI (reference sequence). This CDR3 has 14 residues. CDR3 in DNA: TGTGCCAGCAGTTCCCAGGGGAGCAGGGATACGCAGTATTTT. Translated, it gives CASSSQGSRDTQYF.

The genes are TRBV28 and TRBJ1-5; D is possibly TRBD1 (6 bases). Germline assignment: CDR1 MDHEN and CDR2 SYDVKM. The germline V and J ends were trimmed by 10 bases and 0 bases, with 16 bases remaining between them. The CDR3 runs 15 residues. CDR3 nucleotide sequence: TGTGCCACCAATGGACAGCTATTTAGCAATCAGCCCCAGCATTTT. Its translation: CATNGQLFSNQPQHF.

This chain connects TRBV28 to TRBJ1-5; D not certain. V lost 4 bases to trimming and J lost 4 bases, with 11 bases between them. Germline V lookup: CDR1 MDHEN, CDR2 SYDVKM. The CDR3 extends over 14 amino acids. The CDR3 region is CASSSTEFNQPQHF. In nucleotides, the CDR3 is TGTGCCAGCAGTTCAACAGAATTTAATCAGCCCCAGCATTTT.

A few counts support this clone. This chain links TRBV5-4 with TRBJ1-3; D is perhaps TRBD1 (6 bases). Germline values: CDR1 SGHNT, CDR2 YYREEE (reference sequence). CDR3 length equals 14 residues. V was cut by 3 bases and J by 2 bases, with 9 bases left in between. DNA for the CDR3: TGTGCCAGCAGCTCACAGGGTCCTGGAAACACCATATATTTT. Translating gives CASSSQGPGNTIYF.

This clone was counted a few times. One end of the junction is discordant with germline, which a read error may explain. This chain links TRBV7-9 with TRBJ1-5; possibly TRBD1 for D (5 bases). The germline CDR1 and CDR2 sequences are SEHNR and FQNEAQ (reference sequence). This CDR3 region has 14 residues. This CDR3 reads CASSLGLSDQPQHF. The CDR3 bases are TGTGCCAGCAGCTTGGGACTTAGCGATCAGCCCCAGCATTTT.

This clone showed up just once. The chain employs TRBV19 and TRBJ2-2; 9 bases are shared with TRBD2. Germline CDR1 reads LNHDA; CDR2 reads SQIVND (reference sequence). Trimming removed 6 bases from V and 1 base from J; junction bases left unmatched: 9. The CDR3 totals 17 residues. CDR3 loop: CASSRGSGRVNTGELFF. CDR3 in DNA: TGTGCCAGTAGCCGGGGTAGCGGGAGAGTGAACACCGGGGAGCTGTTTTTT.

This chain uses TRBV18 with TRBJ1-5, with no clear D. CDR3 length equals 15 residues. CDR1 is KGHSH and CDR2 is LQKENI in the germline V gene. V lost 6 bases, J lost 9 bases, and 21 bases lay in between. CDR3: CASSPNPNVEMPQHF. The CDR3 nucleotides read TGTGCCAGCTCCCCTAATCCCAACGTCGAGATGCCCCAGCATTTT.

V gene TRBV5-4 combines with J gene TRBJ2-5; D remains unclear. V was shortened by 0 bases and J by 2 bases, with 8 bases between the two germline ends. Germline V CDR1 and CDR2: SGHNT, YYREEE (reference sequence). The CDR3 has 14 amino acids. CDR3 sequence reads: CASSLEPGQETQYF. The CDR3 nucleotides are TGTGCCAGCAGCTTGGAGCCAGGACAAGAGACCCAGTACTTC.

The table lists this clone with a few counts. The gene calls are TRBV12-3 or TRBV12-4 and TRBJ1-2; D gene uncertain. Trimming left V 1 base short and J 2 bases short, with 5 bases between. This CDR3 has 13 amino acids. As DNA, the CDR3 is TGTGCCAGCAGTTTAGACTCCAACTATGGCTACACCTTC. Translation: CASSLDSNYGYTF.

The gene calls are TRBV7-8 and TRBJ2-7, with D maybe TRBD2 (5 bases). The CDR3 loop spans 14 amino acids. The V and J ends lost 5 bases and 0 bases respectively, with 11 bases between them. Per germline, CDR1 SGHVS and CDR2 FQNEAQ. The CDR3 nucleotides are TGTGCCAGCAGCAAGACTACTACCTCCTACGAGCAGTACTTC. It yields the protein CASSKTTTSYEQYF.

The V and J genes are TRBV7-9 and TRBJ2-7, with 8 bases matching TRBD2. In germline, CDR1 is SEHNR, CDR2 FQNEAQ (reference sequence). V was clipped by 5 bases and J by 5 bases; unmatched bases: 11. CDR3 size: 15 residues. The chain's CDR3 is CASSSQRERDNEQYF. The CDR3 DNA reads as TGTGCCAGCAGCAGCCAGCGGGAGAGGGACAACGAGCAGTACTTC.

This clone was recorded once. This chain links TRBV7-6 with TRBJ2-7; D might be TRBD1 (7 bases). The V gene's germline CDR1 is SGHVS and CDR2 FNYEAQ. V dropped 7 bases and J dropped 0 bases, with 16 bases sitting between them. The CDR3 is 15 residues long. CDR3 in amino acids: CASIPQGGYSYEQYF. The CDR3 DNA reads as TGTGCCAGCATTCCCCAGGGGGGTTACTCCTACGAGCAGTACTTC.

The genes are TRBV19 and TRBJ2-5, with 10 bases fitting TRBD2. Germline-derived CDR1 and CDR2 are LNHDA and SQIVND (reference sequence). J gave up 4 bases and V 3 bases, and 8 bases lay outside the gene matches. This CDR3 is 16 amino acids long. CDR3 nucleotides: TGTGCCAGTAGTATTTTCCTAGCGGGAGACGGAGAGACCCAGTACTTC. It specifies CASSIFLAGDGETQYF.

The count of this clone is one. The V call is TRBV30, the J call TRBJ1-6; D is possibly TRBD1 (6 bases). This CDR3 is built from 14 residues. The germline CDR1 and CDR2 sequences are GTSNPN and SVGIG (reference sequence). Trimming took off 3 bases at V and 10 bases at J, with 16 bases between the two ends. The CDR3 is CAWSLTGRDSPLHF. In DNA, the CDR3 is TGTGCCTGGAGCTTAACAGGGAGGGACTCACCCCTCCACTTT.

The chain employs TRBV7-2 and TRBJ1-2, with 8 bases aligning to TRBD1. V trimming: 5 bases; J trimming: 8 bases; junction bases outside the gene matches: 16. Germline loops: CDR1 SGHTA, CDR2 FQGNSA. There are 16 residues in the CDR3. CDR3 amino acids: CASSLGAGTGGSGYTF. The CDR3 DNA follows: TGTGCCAGCAGCCTTGGCGCCGGGACAGGAGGGTCCGGCTACACCTTC.

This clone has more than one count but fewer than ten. The CDR3 loop reads CASSLAGTDYGYTF. DNA of the CDR3: TGCGCCAGCAGCTTGGCCGGGACAGACTATGGCTACACCTTC. The genes are TRBV5-1 and TRBJ1-2, with 7 bases identical to TRBD1. The ends lost 0 bases at V and 3 bases at J; junction bases unmatched: 2. CDR1 and CDR2 from the germline V gene are SGHRS and YFSETQ. The CDR3 contains 14 residues.

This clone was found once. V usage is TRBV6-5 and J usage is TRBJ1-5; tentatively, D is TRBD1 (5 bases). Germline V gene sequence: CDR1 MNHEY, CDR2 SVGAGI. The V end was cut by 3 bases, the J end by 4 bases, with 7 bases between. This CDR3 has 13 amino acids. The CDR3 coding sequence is TGTGCCAGCAGTTATGGGGGGAATCAGCCCCAGCATTTT. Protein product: CASSYGGNQPQHF.

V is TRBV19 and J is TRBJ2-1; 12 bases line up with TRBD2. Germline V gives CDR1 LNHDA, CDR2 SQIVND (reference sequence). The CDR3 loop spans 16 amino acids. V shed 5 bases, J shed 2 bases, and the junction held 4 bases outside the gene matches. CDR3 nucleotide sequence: TGTGCCAGTAGTCACGGACTAGCGGGGACCTACAATGAGCAGTTCTTC. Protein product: CASSHGLAGTYNEQFF.

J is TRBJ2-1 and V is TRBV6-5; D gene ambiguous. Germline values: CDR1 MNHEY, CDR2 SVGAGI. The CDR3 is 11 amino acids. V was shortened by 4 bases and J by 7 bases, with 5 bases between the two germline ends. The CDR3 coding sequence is TGTGCCAGCAGTTTTTCTAATGAGCAGTTCTTC. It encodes CASSFSNEQFF.

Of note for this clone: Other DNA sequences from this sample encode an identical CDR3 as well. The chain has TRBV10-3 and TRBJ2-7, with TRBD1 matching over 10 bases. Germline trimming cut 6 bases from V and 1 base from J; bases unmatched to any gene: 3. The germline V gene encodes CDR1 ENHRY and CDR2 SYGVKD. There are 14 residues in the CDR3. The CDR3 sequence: CAIRGTGESYEQYF. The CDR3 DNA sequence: TGTGCCATCAGGGGGACAGGGGAGTCCTACGAGCAGTACTTC.

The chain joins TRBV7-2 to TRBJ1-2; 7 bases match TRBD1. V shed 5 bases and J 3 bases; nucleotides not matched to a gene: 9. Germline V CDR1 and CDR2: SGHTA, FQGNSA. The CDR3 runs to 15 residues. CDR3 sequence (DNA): TGTGCCAGCAGCCCCGGGACAGAAAGGTACTATGGCTACACCTTC. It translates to CASSPGTERYYGYTF.

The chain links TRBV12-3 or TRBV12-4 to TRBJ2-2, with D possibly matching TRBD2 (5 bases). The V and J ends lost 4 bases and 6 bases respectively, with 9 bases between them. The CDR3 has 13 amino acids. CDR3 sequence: CASSSGFPGELFF. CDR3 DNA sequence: TGTGCCAGCAGTTCGGGATTCCCCGGGGAGCTGTTTTTT.

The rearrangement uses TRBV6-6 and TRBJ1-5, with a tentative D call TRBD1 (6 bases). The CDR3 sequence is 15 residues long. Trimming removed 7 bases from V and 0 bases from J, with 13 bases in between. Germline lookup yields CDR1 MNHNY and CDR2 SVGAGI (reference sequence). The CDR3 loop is CASTSGDYSNQPQHF. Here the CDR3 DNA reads TGTGCCAGCACCTCAGGGGATTATAGCAATCAGCCCCAGCATTTT.